This TCR beta chain was documented in a study of blood T cell repertoires in COVID-19 (dated by TCRdb to about 2020). Describing the broader study: Collaborator samples came from the United States, Italy and Spain and covered acute and convalescent phases of COVID-19. The prospective study material was composed of cDNA or gDNA derived from T cells, B-cell-depleted T cells, or PBMCs. Subjects who had been exposed to COVID-19, were actively infected with it, or had recovered from it provided the deeply sampled blood TCRbeta repertoires that made up the dataset. The repertoires were made available in a free public database intended to serve as a resource for research on the immune response to SARS-CoV-2. Samples were obtained from the ongoing ImmuneRACE study (first 160 participants) and from about 1,300 subjects provided by 6 global collaborators. Sample metadata almost always included a de-identified subject ID, COVID-19 status, age in years and sex. Where available, HLA class I and class II types were taken from metadata supplied by the sample provider and were not determined by assay-based typing.

Each collaborating institution followed its own protocols to collect whole blood in K2EDTA tubes. For TCRbeta analysis, collaborators shipped samples as frozen whole blood, isolated PBMCs, or DNA extracted from either of those sample types. Regarding this clone: Its antigen is unknown. Qualities for individual bases were not recorded, and no much larger clone is one base off.

What the research found in general, with its limitations: Clinical and demographic metadata were provided uncurated, with the amount varying by source and participant.

TCRbeta CDR3 regions were amplified from genomic DNA by means of the immunoSEQ Assay, a bias-controlled multiplex PCR. The authors' analysis ran thus. Nucleated cell counts per sample were estimated from amplification of reference gene primers within the assay. To quantify the absolute abundance of each unique TCRbeta CDR3 rearrangement, sequence reads were collapsed and filtered. For each sample, productive Simpson clonality was calculated as the square root of Simpson's diversity index across productive rearrangements. As stored in TCRdb, this immuneACCESS dataset retains in-frame rearrangements with V and J assigned. A fraction of the clones does not appear; measured against another copy, unresolved V genes explain less than half of the discrepancy, and the remainder lacks a known reason. V and J calls and clone size follow that table, whereas D and trimming were derived from the DNA. The sample contains under 500,000 clones, approximately 90% of them found a single time. The ten largest account for 4.3% of the sample.

The CDR3 runs 13 residues from the cysteine to the phenylalanine. The kept DNA is CDR3 alone, 39 bases in frame from the first base. At the junction V is shortened by 7 bases and J by 3 bases; bases outside the gene matches: 1. The germline V gene gives CDR1 as KGHDR and CDR2 as SFDVKD. This receptor was identified in a woman in her 30s with acute or convalescent COVID-19. The sequencing sample was made of peripheral blood. Recombination linked TRBV24-1 to TRBJ2-2; TRBD2 agrees with 7 junctional bases. The DNA is as follows: TGTGCCACCAGACGGGGGGACACCGGGGAGCTGTTTTTT. Protein translation: CATRRGDTGELFF.